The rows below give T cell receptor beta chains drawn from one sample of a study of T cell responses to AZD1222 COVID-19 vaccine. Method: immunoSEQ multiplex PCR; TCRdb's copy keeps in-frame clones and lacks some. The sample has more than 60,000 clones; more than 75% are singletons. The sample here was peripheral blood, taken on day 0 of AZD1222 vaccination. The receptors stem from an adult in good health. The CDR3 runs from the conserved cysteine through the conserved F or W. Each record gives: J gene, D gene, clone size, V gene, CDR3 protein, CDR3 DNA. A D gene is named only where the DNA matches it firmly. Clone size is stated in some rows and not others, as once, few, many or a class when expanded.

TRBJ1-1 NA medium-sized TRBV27 CASRYRELTEAFF TGTGCCAGCAGATACAGGGAACTCACTGAAGCTTTCTTT
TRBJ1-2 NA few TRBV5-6 CASSFGQKSGYTF TGTGCCAGCAGCTTCGGACAGAAGAGCGGCTACACCTTC
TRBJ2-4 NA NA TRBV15 CATSFRDGKNIQYF TGTGCCACCAGCTTCCGGGACGGTAAAAACATTCAGTACTTC
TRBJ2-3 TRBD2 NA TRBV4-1 CASSQSLAGGLTGTDTQYF TGCGCCAGCAGCCAATCCCTAGCGGGAGGGCTCACGGGTACAGATACGCAGTATTTT
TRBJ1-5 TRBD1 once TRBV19 CASSDRDSWTQPQHF TGTGCCAGTAGTGACCGGGACAGTTGGACGCAGCCCCAGCATTTT
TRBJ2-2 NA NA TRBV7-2 CASSLGWGSGELFF TGTGCCAGCAGCTTGGGTTGGGGGAGCGGGGAGCTGTTTTTT
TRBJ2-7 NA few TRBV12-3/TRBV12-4 CASSLGRLGEQYF TGTGCCAGCAGTTTGGGTCGGTTGGGCGAGCAGTACTTC
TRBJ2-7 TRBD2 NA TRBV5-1 CASSLVSGVSYEQYF TGCGCCAGCAGCTTGGTGAGCGGGGTCTCCTACGAGCAGTACTTC
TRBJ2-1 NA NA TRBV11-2 CASSRRELGGSYNEQFF TGTGCCAGCAGCAGAAGAGAGTTGGGAGGTTCCTACAATGAGCAGTTCTTC
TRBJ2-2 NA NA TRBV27 CASSGGGAVYYGELFF TGTGCCAGCAGTGGAGGTGGGGCGGTTTATTATGGGGAGCTGTTTTTT
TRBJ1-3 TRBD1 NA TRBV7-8 CASSLGWGQVSGNTIYF TGTGCCAGCAGCTTAGGGTGGGGACAGGTCTCTGGAAACACCATATATTTT
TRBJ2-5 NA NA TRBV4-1 CASSPGAWETQYF TGCGCCAGCAGCCCGGGGGCCTGGGAGACCCAGTACTTC
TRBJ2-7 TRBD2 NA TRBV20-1 CSASDGGRPTF TGCAGTGCTAGCGACGGGGGGAGGCCAACTTTC
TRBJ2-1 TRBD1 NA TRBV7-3 CASSSTGTGDNEQFF TGTGCCAGCAGCTCGACCGGGACAGGGGACAATGAGCAGTTCTTC
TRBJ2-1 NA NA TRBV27 CASSPILMEGARYEQFF TGTGCCAGCAGTCCCATATTAATGGAGGGGGCGAGGTATGAGCAGTTCTTC
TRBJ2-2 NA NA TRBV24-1 CATSDLLGNTGELFF TGTGCCACCAGTGATTTGCTCGGTAACACCGGGGAGCTGTTTTTT
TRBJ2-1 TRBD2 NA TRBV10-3 CAISSLTSGGDEQFF TGTGCCATCAGTTCCCTGACTAGCGGGGGCGATGAGCAGTTCTTC
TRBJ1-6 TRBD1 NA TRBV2 CASLPGQGHSPLHF TGTGCCAGCCTTCCCGGACAGGGACATTCACCCCTCCACTTT
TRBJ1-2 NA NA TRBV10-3 CAISGLRATANYGYTF TGTGCCATCAGTGGACTCCGGGCCACAGCTAACTATGGCTACACCTTC
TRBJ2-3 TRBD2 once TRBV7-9 CASSLPGREAAGRADTQYF TGTGCCAGCAGCTTGCCGGGGCGGGAGGCGGCGGGGAGAGCAGATACGCAGTATTTT
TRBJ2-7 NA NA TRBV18 CASSPDSSYEQYF TGTGCCAGCTCACCGGACAGCTCCTACGAGCAGTACTTC
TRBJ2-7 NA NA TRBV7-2 CASSPNYGEQYF TGTGCCAGCAGCCCCAACTACGGCGAGCAGTACTTC
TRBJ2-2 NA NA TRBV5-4 CASSLAKGPMNTGELFF TGTGCCAGCAGCTTGGCCAAGGGACCGATGAACACCGGGGAGCTGTTTTTT
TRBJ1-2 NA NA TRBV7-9 CASSHGANGYTF TGTGCCAGCAGCCACGGGGCGAATGGCTACACCTTC
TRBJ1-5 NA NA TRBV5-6 CASSPRRGRSNQPQHF TGTGCCAGCAGCCCACGTAGGGGACGGAGCAATCAGCCCCAGCATTTT
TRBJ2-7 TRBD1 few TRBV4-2 CASSQDSGQGGYEQYF TGTGCCAGCAGCCAAGATTCGGGACAGGGGGGCTACGAGCAGTACTTC
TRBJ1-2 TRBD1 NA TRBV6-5 CASSPGQANYGYTF TGTGCCAGCAGTCCGGGACAGGCGAACTATGGCTACACCTTC